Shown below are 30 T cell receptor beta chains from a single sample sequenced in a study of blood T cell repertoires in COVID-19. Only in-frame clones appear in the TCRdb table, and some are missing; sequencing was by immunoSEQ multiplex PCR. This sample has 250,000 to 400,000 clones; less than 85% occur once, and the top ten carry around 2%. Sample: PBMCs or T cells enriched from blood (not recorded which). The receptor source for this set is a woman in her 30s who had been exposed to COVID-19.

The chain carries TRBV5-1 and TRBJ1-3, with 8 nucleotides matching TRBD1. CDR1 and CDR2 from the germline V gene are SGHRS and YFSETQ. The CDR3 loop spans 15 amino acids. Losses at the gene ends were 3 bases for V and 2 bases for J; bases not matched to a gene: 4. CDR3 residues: CASSSVQGAGNTIYF. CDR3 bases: TGCGCCAGCAGCTCGGTACAGGGGGCTGGAAACACCATATATTTT.

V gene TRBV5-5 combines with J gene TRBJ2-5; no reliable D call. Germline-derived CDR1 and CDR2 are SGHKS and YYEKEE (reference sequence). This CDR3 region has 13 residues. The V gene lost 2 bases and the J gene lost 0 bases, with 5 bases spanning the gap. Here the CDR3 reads CASSFPYQETQYF. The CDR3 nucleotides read TGTGCCAGCAGCTTCCCCTACCAAGAGACCCAGTACTTC. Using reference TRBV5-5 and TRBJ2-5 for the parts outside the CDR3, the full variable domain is DAGVTQSPTHLIKTRGQQVTLRCSPISGHKSVSWYQQVLGQGPQFIFQYYEKEERGRGNFPDRFSARQFPNYSSELNVNALLLGDSALYLCASSFPYQETQYFGPGTRLLVL.

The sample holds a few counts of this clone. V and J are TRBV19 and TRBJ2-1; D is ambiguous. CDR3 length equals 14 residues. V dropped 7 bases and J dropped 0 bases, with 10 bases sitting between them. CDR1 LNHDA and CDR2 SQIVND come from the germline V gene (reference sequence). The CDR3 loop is CASTPSRSYNEQFF. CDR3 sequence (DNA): TGTGCCAGTACCCCGTCCCGCTCCTACAATGAGCAGTTCTTC.

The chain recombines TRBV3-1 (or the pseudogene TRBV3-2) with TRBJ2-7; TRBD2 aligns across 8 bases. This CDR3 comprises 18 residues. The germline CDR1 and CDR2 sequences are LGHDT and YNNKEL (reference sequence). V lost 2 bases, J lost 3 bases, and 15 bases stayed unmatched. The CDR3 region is CASSQRPPHGLASYEQYF. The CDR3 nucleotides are TGTGCCAGCAGCCAACGCCCTCCCCACGGACTAGCCAGCTACGAGCAGTACTTC.

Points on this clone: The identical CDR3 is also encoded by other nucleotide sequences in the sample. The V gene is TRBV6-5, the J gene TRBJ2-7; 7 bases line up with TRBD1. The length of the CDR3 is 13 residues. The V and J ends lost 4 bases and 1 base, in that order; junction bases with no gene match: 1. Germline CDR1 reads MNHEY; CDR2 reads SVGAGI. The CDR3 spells CASSLTGSYEQYF. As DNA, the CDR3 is TGTGCCAGCAGTTTGACAGGGTCCTACGAGCAGTACTTC.

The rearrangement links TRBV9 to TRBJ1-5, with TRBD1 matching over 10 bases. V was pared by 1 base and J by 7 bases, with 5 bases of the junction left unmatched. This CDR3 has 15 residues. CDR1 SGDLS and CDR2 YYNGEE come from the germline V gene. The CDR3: CASSVSGTGDQPQHF. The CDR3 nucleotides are TGTGCCAGCAGCGTATCGGGGACAGGGGACCAGCCCCAGCATTTT.

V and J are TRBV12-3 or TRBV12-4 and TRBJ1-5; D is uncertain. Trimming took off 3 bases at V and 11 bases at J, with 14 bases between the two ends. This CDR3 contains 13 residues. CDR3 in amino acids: CASSFIGVGSQHF. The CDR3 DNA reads TGTGCCAGCAGTTTTATCGGGGTCGGCTCCCAGCATTTT.

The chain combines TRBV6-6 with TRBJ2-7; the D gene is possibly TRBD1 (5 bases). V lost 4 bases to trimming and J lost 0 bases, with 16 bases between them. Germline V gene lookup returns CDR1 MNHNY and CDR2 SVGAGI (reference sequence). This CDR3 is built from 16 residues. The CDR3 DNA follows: TGTGCCAGCAGTTGGTCGACAGCCAGACCCTCCTACGAGCAGTACTTC. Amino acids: CASSWSTARPSYEQYF.

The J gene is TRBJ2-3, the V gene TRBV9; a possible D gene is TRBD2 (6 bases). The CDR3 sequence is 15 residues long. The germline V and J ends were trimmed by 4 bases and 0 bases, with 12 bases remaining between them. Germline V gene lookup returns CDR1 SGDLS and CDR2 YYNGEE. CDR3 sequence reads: CASSITGTSTDTQYF. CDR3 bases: TGTGCCAGCAGCATTACCGGGACTAGCACAGATACGCAGTATTTT.

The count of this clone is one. The CDR3 sequence: CASSLTRTGNTEAFF. The CDR3 DNA sequence: TGTGCCAGCAGCTTAACCCGGACAGGGAACACTGAAGCTTTCTTT. The chain links TRBV7-3 to TRBJ1-1; 7 bases are a match to TRBD1. The CDR3 spans 15 residues. V shed 0 bases and J 1 base; nucleotides not matched to a gene: 2. CDR1 SGHTA and CDR2 FQGTGA come from the germline V gene.

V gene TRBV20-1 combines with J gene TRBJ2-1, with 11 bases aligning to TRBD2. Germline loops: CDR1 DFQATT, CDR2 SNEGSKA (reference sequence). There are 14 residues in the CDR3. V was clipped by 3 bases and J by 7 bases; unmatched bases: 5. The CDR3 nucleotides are TGCAGTGCTAGTGGGACTAGCGGATTAAATGAGCAGTTCTTC. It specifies CSASGTSGLNEQFF.

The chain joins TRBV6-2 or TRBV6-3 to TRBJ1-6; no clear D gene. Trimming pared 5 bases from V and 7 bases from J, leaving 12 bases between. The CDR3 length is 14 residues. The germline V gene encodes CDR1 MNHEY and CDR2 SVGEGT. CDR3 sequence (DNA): TGTGCCAGCAGTAAAGCAGGTTTAAATTCACCCCTCCACTTT. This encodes CASSKAGLNSPLHF.

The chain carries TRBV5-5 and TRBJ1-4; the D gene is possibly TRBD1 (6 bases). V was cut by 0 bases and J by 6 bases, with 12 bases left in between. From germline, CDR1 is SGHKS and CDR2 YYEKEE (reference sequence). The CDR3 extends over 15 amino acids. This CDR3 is CASSLVGASDEKLFF. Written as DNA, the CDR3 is TGTGCCAGCAGCTTGGTGGGGGCTAGTGATGAAAAACTGTTTTTT.

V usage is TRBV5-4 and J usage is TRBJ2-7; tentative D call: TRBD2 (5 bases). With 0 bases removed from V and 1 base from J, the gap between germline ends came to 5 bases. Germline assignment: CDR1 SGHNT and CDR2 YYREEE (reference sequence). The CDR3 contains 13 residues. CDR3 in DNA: TGTGCCAGCAGCTTGGGGGAGTCCTACGAGCAGTACTTC. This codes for CASSLGESYEQYF.

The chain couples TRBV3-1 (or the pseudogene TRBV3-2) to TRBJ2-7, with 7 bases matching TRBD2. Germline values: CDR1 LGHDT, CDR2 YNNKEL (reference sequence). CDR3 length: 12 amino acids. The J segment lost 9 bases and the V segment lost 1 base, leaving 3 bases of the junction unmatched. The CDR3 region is CASSQGGEGQYF. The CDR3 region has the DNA TGTGCCAGCAGCCAAGGAGGGGAGGGGCAGTACTTC.

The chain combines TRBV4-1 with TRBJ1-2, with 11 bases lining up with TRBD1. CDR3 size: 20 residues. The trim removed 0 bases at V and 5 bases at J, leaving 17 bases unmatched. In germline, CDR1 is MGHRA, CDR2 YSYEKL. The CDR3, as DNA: TGCGCCAGCAGCCAAGAGAATTCTGGACAGGGGGCGCAAGCCCCTTATGGCTACACCTTC. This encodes CASSQENSGQGAQAPYGYTF.

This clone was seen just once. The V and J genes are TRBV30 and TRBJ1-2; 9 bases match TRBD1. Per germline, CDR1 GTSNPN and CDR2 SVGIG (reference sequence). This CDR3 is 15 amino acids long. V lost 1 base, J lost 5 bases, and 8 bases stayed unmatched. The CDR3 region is CAWSAGTGPMYGYTF. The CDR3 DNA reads TGTGCCTGGAGTGCTGGGACAGGGCCGATGTATGGCTACACCTTC.

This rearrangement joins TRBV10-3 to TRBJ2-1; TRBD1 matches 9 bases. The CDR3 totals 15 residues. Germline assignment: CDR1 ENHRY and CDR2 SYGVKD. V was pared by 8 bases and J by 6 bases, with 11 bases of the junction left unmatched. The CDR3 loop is CAIGTGSGIGNEQFF. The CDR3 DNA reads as TGTGCCATCGGGACAGGGTCGGGAATCGGCAATGAGCAGTTCTTC.

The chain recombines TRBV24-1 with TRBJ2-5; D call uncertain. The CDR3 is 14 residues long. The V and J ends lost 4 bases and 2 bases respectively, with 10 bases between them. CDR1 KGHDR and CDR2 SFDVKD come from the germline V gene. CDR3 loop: CATSDGRSQETQYF. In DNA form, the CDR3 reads TGTGCCACCAGTGACGGTCGTAGTCAAGAGACCCAGTACTTC.

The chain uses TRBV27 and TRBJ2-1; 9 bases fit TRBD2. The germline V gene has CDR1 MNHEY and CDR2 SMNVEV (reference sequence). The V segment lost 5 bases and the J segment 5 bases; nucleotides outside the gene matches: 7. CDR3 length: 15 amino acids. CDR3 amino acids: CASSRSGRRNNEQFF. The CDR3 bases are TGTGCCAGCAGTCGGAGCGGGAGGAGGAACAATGAGCAGTTCTTC.

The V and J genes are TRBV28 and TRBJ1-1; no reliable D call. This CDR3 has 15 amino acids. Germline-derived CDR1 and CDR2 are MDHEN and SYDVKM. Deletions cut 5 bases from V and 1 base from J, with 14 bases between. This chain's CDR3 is CASSPRHVGNTEAFF. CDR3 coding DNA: TGTGCCAGCAGTCCGAGACACGTGGGGAACACTGAAGCTTTCTTT. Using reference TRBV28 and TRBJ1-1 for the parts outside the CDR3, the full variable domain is DVKVTQSSRYLVKRTGEKVFLECVQDMDHENMFWYRQDPGLGLRLIYFSYDVKMKEKGDIPEGYSVSREKKERFSLILESASTNQTSMYLCASSPRHVGNTEAFFGQGTRLTVV.

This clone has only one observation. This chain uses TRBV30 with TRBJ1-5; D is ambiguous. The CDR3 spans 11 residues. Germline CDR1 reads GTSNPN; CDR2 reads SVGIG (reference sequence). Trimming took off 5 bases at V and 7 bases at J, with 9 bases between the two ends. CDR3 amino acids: CAWGSGQPQHF. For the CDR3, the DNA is TGTGCCTGGGGCTCAGGACAGCCCCAGCATTTT.

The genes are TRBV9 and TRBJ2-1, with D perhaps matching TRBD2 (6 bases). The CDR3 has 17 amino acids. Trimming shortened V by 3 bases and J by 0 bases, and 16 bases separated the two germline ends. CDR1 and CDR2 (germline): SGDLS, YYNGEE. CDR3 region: CASSGQPGLRSYNEQFF. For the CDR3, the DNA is TGTGCCAGCAGCGGACAACCGGGACTTCGCTCCTACAATGAGCAGTTCTTC.

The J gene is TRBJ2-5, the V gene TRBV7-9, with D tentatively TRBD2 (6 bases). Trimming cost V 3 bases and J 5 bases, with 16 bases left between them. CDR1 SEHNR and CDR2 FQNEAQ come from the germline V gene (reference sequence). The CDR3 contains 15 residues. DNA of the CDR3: TGTGCCAGCAGCTTTAGGTCGGGAGTGGGGGAGACCCAGTACTTC. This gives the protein CASSFRSGVGETQYF. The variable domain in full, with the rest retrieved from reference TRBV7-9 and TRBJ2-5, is DTGVSQNPRHKITKRGQNVTFRCDPISEHNRLYWYRQTLGQGPEFLTYFQNEAQLEKSRLLSDRFSAERPKGSFSTLEIQRTEQGDSAMYLCASSFRSGVGETQYFGPGTRLLVL.

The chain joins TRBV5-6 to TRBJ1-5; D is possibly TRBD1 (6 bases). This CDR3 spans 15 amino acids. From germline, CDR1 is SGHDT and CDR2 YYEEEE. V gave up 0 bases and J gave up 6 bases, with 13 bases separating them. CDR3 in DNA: TGTGCCAGCAGCTTGGCAGGGACAAGGAGTCAGCCCCAGCATTTT. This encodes CASSLAGTRSQPQHF.

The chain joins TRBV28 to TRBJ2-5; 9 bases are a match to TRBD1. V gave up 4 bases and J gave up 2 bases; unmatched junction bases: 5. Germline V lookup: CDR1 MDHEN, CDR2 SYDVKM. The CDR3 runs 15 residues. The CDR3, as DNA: TGTGCCAGCAGTTCCTTAGGACAGGGGCAAGAGACCCAGTACTTC. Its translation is CASSSLGQGQETQYF.

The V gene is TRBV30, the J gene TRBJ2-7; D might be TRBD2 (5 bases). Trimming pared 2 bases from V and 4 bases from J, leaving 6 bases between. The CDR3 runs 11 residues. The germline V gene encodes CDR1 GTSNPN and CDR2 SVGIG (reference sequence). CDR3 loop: CAWSRTYEQYF. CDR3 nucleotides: TGTGCCTGGAGTCGGACTTACGAGCAGTACTTC.

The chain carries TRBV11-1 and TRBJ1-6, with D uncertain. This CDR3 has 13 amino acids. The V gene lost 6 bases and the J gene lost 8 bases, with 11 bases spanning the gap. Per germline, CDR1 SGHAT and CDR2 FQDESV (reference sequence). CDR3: CASRSLGDSPLHF. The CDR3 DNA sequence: TGTGCCAGCAGAAGTTTAGGAGATTCACCCCTCCACTTT.

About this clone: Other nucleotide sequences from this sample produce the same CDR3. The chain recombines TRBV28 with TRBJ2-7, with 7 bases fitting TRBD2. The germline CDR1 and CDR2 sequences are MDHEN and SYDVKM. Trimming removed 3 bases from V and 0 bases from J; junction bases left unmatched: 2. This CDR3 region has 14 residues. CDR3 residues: CASSLGGSSYEQYF. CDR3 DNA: TGTGCCAGCAGTTTGGGCGGGAGCTCCTACGAGCAGTACTTC.

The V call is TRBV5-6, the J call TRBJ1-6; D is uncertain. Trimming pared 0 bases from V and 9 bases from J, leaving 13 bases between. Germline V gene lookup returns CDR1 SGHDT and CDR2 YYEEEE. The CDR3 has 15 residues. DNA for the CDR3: TGTGCCAGCAGCTTGGGGTCAGGTAGAAGTTCACCCCTCCACTTT. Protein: CASSLGSGRSSPLHF.